This T cell receptor beta chain is drawn from a study of control samples from healthy donors and cancer patients. The CDR3 consists of 14 residues. Trimming shortened V by 5 bases and J by 1 base, and 11 bases separated the two germline ends. The germline gives CDR1 PRHDT, CDR2 FYEKMQ (reference sequence). Sequencing used immunoSEQ multiplex PCR; TCRdb keeps in-frame clones, though not all of them. In the table there are 100,000 to 150,000 clones, about 89% of which are singletons. The source of this sequence is a man aged 55 to 69 in good health. Sequences were obtained from blood. The gene calls are TRBV13 and TRBJ1-1; D is perhaps TRBD1 (5 bases). The CDR3 region is CASSPGLSNTEAFF. The CDR3 region has the DNA TGTGCCAGCAGCCCAGGGTTGTCGAACACTGAAGCTTTCTTT.